The clone carrying this T cell receptor (beta chain) has only one observation. The antigen is unknown. Assay: immunoSEQ multiplex PCR; the TCRdb copy retains only in-frame clones and omits some. The sample consists of approximately 18,000 clones, approximately 74% of them appearing once. The entry originates in a study of somatic mutations in cytotoxic T cells in rheumatoid arthritis. Study-level points and caveats: Within 8 of 65 patients, the single biggest CD8+ clone made up more than 20% of CD8+ cells.

V lost 2 bases and J 0 bases, leaving 9 bases between the germline ends. The CDR3 runs to 15 residues. The germline gives CDR1 SGDLS, CDR2 YYNGEE. The specimen sequenced was CD8+ T cells sorted from blood. This TCR came from a man aged 60 to 69 in good health. The chain carries TRBV9 and TRBJ1-3; no definite D call. CDR3 sequence (DNA): TGTGCCAGCAGCGTCGGGATGACCTCTGGAAACACCATATATTTT. Translated, it gives CASSVGMTSGNTIYF. The entire variable domain, with the rest obtained from reference TRBV9 and TRBJ1-3, is as follows: DSGVTQTPKHLITATGQRVTLRCSPRSGDLSVYWYQQSLDQGLQFLIQYYNGEERAKGNILERFSAQQFPDLHSELNLSSLELGDSALYFCASSVGMTSGNTIYFGEGSWLTVV.